Following are 21 T cell receptor beta chains from one sample sequenced in a study of cytomegalovirus exposure and HLA in healthy donors. The PCR contained 60 Vbeta and 13 Jbeta primers. Sequenced by immunoSEQ multiplex PCR; TCRdb stores in-frame clones only, minus some. Among 45,000 to 60,000 clones listed, approximately 70% were seen once. Sequenced: PBMCs. The receptor set was obtained from a man aged 25-40 years in good health and CMV-seronegative.

V is TRBV6-1 and J is TRBJ1-5, with D perhaps TRBD1 (5 bases). The CDR3 is 15 residues long. Germline CDR1 reads MNHNS; CDR2 reads SASEGT. Trimming pared 1 base from V and 7 bases from J, leaving 14 bases between. The CDR3 loop reads CASSEVGARGQPQHF. CDR3 DNA sequence: TGTGCCAGCAGTGAAGTTGGGGCGCGGGGGCAGCCCCAGCATTTT.

V usage is TRBV6-8 and J usage is TRBJ1-2, with no clear D. The ends were cut back, 8 bases at V and 6 bases at J, with 19 bases in the middle. This CDR3 has 14 amino acids. Per germline, CDR1 MNHGY and CDR2 SAAAGT. Here the CDR3 DNA reads TGTGCCAGCTCGACGACGGGAGGGCAGGATGGCTACACCTTC. Translated: CASSTTGGQDGYTF.

CDR3: CASSSISGAYNEQFF. The CDR3 nucleotides are TGTGCCAGCAGTTCTATTAGCGGGGCCTACAATGAGCAGTTCTTC. The chain is built from TRBV4-2 and TRBJ2-1, with 8 bases identical to TRBD2. The V gene's germline CDR1 is LGHNA and CDR2 YNFKEQ. The V and J ends lost 6 bases and 2 bases, in that order; junction bases with no gene match: 6. The CDR3 totals 15 residues.

J is TRBJ1-1 and V is TRBV5-1; weak D call: TRBD1 (5 bases). There are 13 residues in the CDR3. The V end lost 4 bases, the J end lost 5 bases, and 12 bases lay between the germline ends. Germline loops: CDR1 SGHRS, CDR2 YFSETQ. CDR3 in amino acids: CASSAGGNTEAFF. CDR3 DNA sequence: TGCGCCAGCAGCGCCGGGGGGAATACTGAAGCTTTCTTT.

A note on this clone: The CDR3 does not end in the conserved phenylalanine or tryptophan, so this is likely a read error. This chain joins TRBV29-1 and TRBJ1-1; 7 nucleotides align to TRBD1. The CDR3 loop spans 10 amino acids. The V segment lost 7 bases and the J segment 8 bases; nucleotides outside the gene matches: 4. Germline CDR1 SQVTM, CDR2 ANQGSEA. CDR3 loop: CSAEQGEAFV. The CDR3 DNA is TGCAGCGCAGAACAGGGGGAAGCTTTCGTT.

This clone turned up a few times. The CDR3 bases are TGTGCCATCTTAGACAGCAGCTCTGGAAACACCATATATTTT. Translated: CAILDSSSGNTIYF. The chain has TRBV10-3 and TRBJ1-3; TRBD1 might be the D (5 bases). V was pared by 8 bases and J by 0 bases, with 11 bases between. Germline V lookup: CDR1 ENHRY, CDR2 SYGVKD. The CDR3 is made up of 14 amino acids.

In its sample, this clone was seen once. The chain combines TRBV5-5 with TRBJ1-1; D gene uncertain. The germline V gene encodes CDR1 SGHKS and CDR2 YYEKEE (reference sequence). V lost 0 bases and J 6 bases, leaving 12 bases between the germline ends. This CDR3 has 14 amino acids. The CDR3 DNA reads TGTGCCAGCAGCTTGGTGGTCCGTGCGCCTGAAGCTTTCTTT. This codes for CASSLVVRAPEAFF.

V and J are TRBV4-1 and TRBJ2-3; TRBD2 matches at 9 bases. The CDR3 has 16 residues. CDR1 and CDR2 from the germline V gene are MGHRA and YSYEKL. The trim removed 3 bases at V and 6 bases at J, leaving 10 bases unmatched. CDR3 sequence (DNA): TGCGCCAGCAGCCATCCCGAGGATCTAGCGGGGGATACGCAGTATTTT. Its protein is CASSHPEDLAGDTQYF.

The chain is built from TRBV27 and TRBJ2-7; D not resolved. Trimming removed 2 bases at V and 2 bases at J, with 7 bases between. The CDR3 totals 13 residues. The V gene's germline CDR1 is MNHEY and CDR2 SMNVEV (reference sequence). For the CDR3, the DNA is TGTGCCAGCAGTTTAGGGCCGCCCTACGAGCAGTACTTC. This encodes CASSLGPPYEQYF.

The rearrangement joins TRBV5-1 to TRBJ2-7; possible D gene TRBD1, 6 bases. The CDR3 extends over 13 amino acids. Germline assignment: CDR1 SGHRS and CDR2 YFSETQ. Trimming stripped 5 bases from V and 3 bases from J, with 12 bases between. For the CDR3, the DNA is TGCGCCAGCAGTCCACCGGACAGCTACGAGCAGTACTTC. Encoded protein: CASSPPDSYEQYF.

V gene TRBV19 combines with J gene TRBJ2-1; 10 positions match TRBD2. This CDR3 has 16 amino acids. CDR1 is LNHDA, CDR2 SQIVND, per germline (reference sequence). V shed 1 base and J 9 bases; nucleotides not matched to a gene: 9. The DNA of the CDR3 is TGTGCCAGTAGTATAGTTTGGTCTAGCGGGAGTGGTGAGCAGTTCTTC. Translation gives CASSIVWSSGSGEQFF. The whole variable domain, remainder taken from reference TRBV19 and TRBJ2-1, is DGGITQSPKYLFRKEGQNVTLSCEQNLNHDAMYWYRQDPGQGLRLIYYSQIVNDFQKGDIAEGYSVSREKKESFPLTVTSAQKNPTAFYLCASSIVWSSGSGEQFFGPGTRLTVL.

J is TRBJ2-4 and V is TRBV27, with 7 bases lining up with TRBD1. Germline assignment: CDR1 MNHEY and CDR2 SMNVEV (reference sequence). This CDR3 has 13 residues. The ends lost 6 bases at V and 9 bases at J; junction bases unmatched: 8. The CDR3 nucleotides are TGTGCCAGCAGCGACAGGGTTGTGAGCATTCAGTACTTC. Its translation: CASSDRVVSIQYF.

The chain joins TRBV4-2 to TRBJ2-2, with D unclear. The germline V and J ends were trimmed by 1 base and 4 bases, with 4 bases remaining between them. The CDR3 covers 13 residues. Germline CDR1 is LGHNA and CDR2 is YNFKEQ. The CDR3 coding sequence is TGTGCCAGCAGCCAAGCTAGCACCGGGGAGCTGTTTTTT. It translates to CASSQASTGELFF.

This chain's CDR3 is CASSPPFPGNTIYF. DNA for the CDR3: TGTGCCAGCAGCCCCCCTTTCCCTGGAAACACCATATATTTT. The chain couples TRBV4-2 to TRBJ1-3; no definite D call. This CDR3 is 14 amino acids long. Between the trimmed V and J ends, which lost 4 bases and 2 bases, there was a span of 9 bases. The germline gives CDR1 LGHNA, CDR2 YNFKEQ.

The gene calls are TRBV5-4 and TRBJ1-1; the match to TRBD1 covers 8 bases. In germline, CDR1 is SGHNT, CDR2 YYREEE (reference sequence). V trimming: 0 bases; J trimming: 3 bases; junction bases outside the gene matches: 13. The CDR3 covers 18 residues. CDR3 nucleotide sequence: TGTGCCAGCAGCTTGGAATATGGGACAGGCCCCGCATACACTGAAGCTTTCTTT. Translation gives CASSLEYGTGPAYTEAFF.

This clone was counted only a few times. The chain joins TRBV6-4 to TRBJ2-6, with D possibly matching TRBD1 (5 bases). The V end was cut by 5 bases, the J end by 6 bases, with 8 bases between. The germline V gene encodes CDR1 MRHNA and CDR2 SNTAGT. The CDR3 totals 13 residues. In nucleotides, the CDR3 is TGTGCCAGCAGTTCCAGGGAGGCCAACGTCCTGACTTTC. Its translation is CASSSREANVLTF.

This clone was seen more than once but under ten times. This sequence joins TRBV6-4 and TRBJ1-2; 7 bases map to TRBD1. The CDR3 runs to 15 residues. The V gene's germline CDR1 is MRHNA and CDR2 SNTAGT. With 0 bases clipped from V and 4 bases from J, the junction kept 5 bases outside the gene matches. In DNA, the CDR3 is TGTGCCAGCAGTGACTCCGAGGGGGCTGCCTATGGCTACACCTTC. It is translated as CASSDSEGAAYGYTF.

The V call is TRBV5-1, the J call TRBJ1-4; 10 bases are a match to TRBD1. Germline CDR1 SGHRS, CDR2 YFSETQ. The CDR3 has 16 amino acids. With 1 base clipped from V and 4 bases from J, the junction kept 4 bases outside the gene matches. Here the CDR3 reads CASSLTGQGFNEKLFF. CDR3 DNA: TGCGCCAGCAGCTTGACGGGACAGGGGTTTAATGAAAAACTGTTTTTT.

The rearrangement joins TRBV7-2 to TRBJ2-7, with 12 positions matching TRBD2. Germline V CDR1 and CDR2: SGHTA, FQGNSA. The CDR3 length is 15 residues. Germline trimming cut 5 bases from V and 2 bases from J; bases unmatched to any gene: 4. The CDR3, as DNA: TGTGCCAGCAGCCCCGGACTAGCGGGAACCTACGAGCAGTACTTC. Protein sequence: CASSPGLAGTYEQYF.

The chain recombines TRBV30 with TRBJ1-5; D is unclear. The V gene's germline CDR1 is GTSNPN and CDR2 SVGIG (reference sequence). The V and J ends lost 7 bases and 0 bases respectively, with 7 bases between them. The CDR3 loop spans 12 amino acids. The CDR3 region is CAYQFSNQPQHF. In nucleotides, the CDR3 is TGTGCCTACCAGTTTAGCAATCAGCCCCAGCATTTT.

Only a few counts were recorded for this clone. V gene TRBV5-1 combines with J gene TRBJ2-7; TRBD2 agrees at 8 bases. Germline V gives CDR1 SGHRS, CDR2 YFSETQ. The CDR3 totals 15 residues. J lost 2 bases, V lost 2 bases, and 6 bases had no gene match. CDR3 protein: CASSLYSGTTYEQYF. The CDR3 nucleotides are TGCGCCAGCAGCTTATATAGCGGGACAACCTACGAGCAGTACTTC.